Each of the 10 T cell receptor beta chains below was sequenced from the same sample in a study of blood T cell repertoires in COVID-19. Clones were sequenced by immunoSEQ multiplex PCR, and TCRdb holds only the in-frame ones, with some missing. The repertoire holds about 380,000 clones, with nearly 90% as singletons. The material sequenced was peripheral blood. All receptors derive from a man aged 18 to 30 with active or convalescent COVID-19.

For the CDR3, the DNA is TGTGCCAGCAGCCAAGTACAGGGGGCGGGCAATCAGCCCCAGCATTTT. Amino acids: CASSQVQGAGNQPQHF. The V gene is TRBV4-2, the J gene TRBJ1-5; 9 bases are shared with TRBD1. This CDR3 contains 16 residues. Germline CDR1 and CDR2: LGHNA and YNFKEQ. V shed 1 base and J 2 bases; nucleotides not matched to a gene: 3.

The chain carries TRBV6-5 and TRBJ2-2, with D possibly being TRBD2 (5 bases). This CDR3 contains 14 residues. Germline CDR1 reads MNHEY; CDR2 reads SVGAGI. V shed 2 bases and J shed 4 bases, with 8 bases lying between them. The CDR3 region has the DNA TGTGCCAGCAGTTACCCGGGGTCCACCGGGGAGCTGTTTTTT. Its translation is CASSYPGSTGELFF.

The chain joins TRBV5-1 to TRBJ1-2; D may be TRBD1 (5 bases). Germline values: CDR1 SGHRS, CDR2 YFSETQ. This CDR3 is built from 15 residues. V was clipped by 1 base and J by 8 bases, with 18 bases between them. The CDR3 DNA reads as TGCGCCAGCAGCTTGAGCCAACCGGGACTTGGAGGCTACACCTTC. It specifies CASSLSQPGLGGYTF.

This clone was observed once. This chain connects TRBV28 to TRBJ2-5, with D maybe TRBD1 (6 bases). Germline assignment: CDR1 MDHEN and CDR2 SYDVKM. The V end was cut by 4 bases, the J end by 7 bases, with 13 bases between. The CDR3 totals 13 residues. CDR3 loop: CASSWDTPRTQYF. The CDR3 DNA reads as TGTGCCAGCAGTTGGGACACCCCCAGGACCCAGTACTTC.

As regards this clone: The sample contains more than one DNA sequence encoding this CDR3. The rearrangement joins TRBV5-1 to TRBJ1-1; D remains unclear. Deletions cut 0 bases from V and 1 base from J, with 4 bases between. This CDR3 contains 13 residues. Germline V gene data show CDR1 as SGHRS and CDR2 as YFSETQ. The CDR3 spells CASSLGRNTEAFF. Here the CDR3 DNA reads TGCGCCAGCAGCTTGGGGAGGAACACTGAAGCTTTCTTT.

The chain carries TRBV27 and TRBJ2-5; 9 bases match TRBD2. The CDR3 sequence is 17 residues long. The V and J ends lost 4 bases and 0 bases, in that order; junction bases with no gene match: 9. CDR1 is MNHEY, CDR2 SMNVEV, per germline (reference sequence). CDR3 sequence: CASSYYSGGRYQETQYF. For the CDR3, the DNA is TGTGCCAGCAGTTATTATAGCGGGGGCCGGTACCAAGAGACCCAGTACTTC.

This clone was seen only a few times. This sequence joins TRBV2 and TRBJ1-5, with D possibly matching TRBD1 (6 bases). CDR3 size: 14 residues. Trimming stripped 4 bases from V and 5 bases from J, with 12 bases between. Germline assignment: CDR1 SNHLY and CDR2 FYNNEI. The CDR3 loop reads CASSANRDDQPQHF. The CDR3 nucleotides read TGTGCCAGCAGTGCAAACAGGGATGATCAGCCCCAGCATTTT.

The chain recombines TRBV11-2 with TRBJ2-5, with D tentatively TRBD2 (5 bases). The germline gives CDR1 SGHAT, CDR2 FQNNGV. The CDR3 is 15 amino acids. Between the trimmed V and J ends, which lost 2 bases and 1 base, there was a span of 11 bases. The CDR3 DNA follows: TGTGCCAGCAGCTTATCAGCGGTTCCCCAAGAGACCCAGTACTTC. It encodes CASSLSAVPQETQYF.

This clone has just a few counts. The V call is TRBV10-3, the J call TRBJ1-5; D might be TRBD1 (5 bases). The CDR3 consists of 13 residues. Trimming removed 6 bases from V and 4 bases from J, with 10 bases in between. Germline CDR1 is ENHRY and CDR2 is SYGVKD. The CDR3 is CAISSGTNQPQHF. The CDR3 DNA reads as TGTGCCATCAGCAGTGGGACTAATCAGCCCCAGCATTTT.

The genes are TRBV28 and TRBJ2-5; 7 nucleotides align to TRBD1. The V and J ends lost 4 bases and 1 base, in that order; junction bases with no gene match: 9. CDR3 length equals 16 residues. Germline values: CDR1 MDHEN, CDR2 SYDVKM. The CDR3 reads CASSYQDREVQETQYF. Here the CDR3 DNA reads TGTGCCAGCAGTTACCAAGACAGGGAAGTCCAAGAGACCCAGTACTTC.